What follows are 18 T cell receptor beta chains derived from one specimen sequenced in a study of response to subunit inactivated influenza vaccine. TCRdb reanalysed the RT-PCR reads using MiXCR and keeps one entry per CDR3 protein. Of 250,000 to 350,000 distinct CDR3 sequences listed, roughly 20% are singletons. Material: PBMCs from blood, obtained approximately 20 months after vaccination. The receptors shown here come from a man aged 45 to 70 who received an inactivated influenza vaccine.

Regarding this clonotype: This may be a read error, as it is one base from a much larger clone. The V call is TRBV7-6, the J call TRBJ2-7; unclear D gene. This CDR3 has 13 amino acids. CDR1 is SGHVS, CDR2 FNYEAQ, per germline. Here the CDR3 reads CDSSPSGYYEQYF. For the CDR3, the DNA is TGTGACAGCAGCCCTAGTGGGTACTACGAGCAGTACTTC. Using reference TRBV7-6 and TRBJ2-7 for the parts outside the CDR3, the full variable domain is GAGVSQSPRYKVTKRGQDVALRCDPISGHVSLYWYRQALGQGPEFLTYFNYEAQQDKSGLPNDRFSAERPEGSISTLTIQRTEQRDSAMYRCDSSPSGYYEQYFGPGTRLTVT.

The J gene is TRBJ1-1, the V gene TRBV5-1, with D possibly TRBD1 on 6 matching bases. From germline, CDR1 is SGHRS and CDR2 YFSETQ. The CDR3 runs to 15 residues. The V end was cut by 3 bases, the J end by 1 base, with 13 bases between. CDR3 sequence (DNA): TGCGCCAGCAGCTCTTTACAGGGCGCGAACACTGAAGCTTTCTTT. Translated, it gives CASSSLQGANTEAFF.

As to this clonotype: The junction departs from germline at one end; a sequencing error may be responsible. This chain joins TRBV20-1 and TRBJ1-1; perhaps TRBD1 as D (6 bases). CDR3 length: 12 amino acids. Germline CDR1 reads DFQATT; CDR2 reads SNEGSKA (reference sequence). CDR3 protein: CSASFRDTEAFF. CDR3 nucleotides: TGCAGTGCTAGCTTCCGGGACACAGAAGCTTTCTTT.

The chain has TRBV10-3 and TRBJ1-1; 8 bases map to TRBD1. The germline CDR1 and CDR2 sequences are ENHRY and SYGVKD. The CDR3 is 17 amino acids. Trimming cost V 5 bases and J 4 bases; bases outside gene matches: 15. In DNA form, the CDR3 reads TGTGCCATCAGTAGTTTGTGGACAGGGCGGTCCGGCACTGAAGCTTTCTTT. This codes for CAISSLWTGRSGTEAFF.

The V call is TRBV12-3 or TRBV12-4, the J call TRBJ1-2, with a possible D match to TRBD1 (6 bases). Trimming removed 6 bases from V and 5 bases from J, with 19 bases in between. CDR3 length: 15 residues. This CDR3 reads CASSLGQGIGYGYTF. In nucleotides, the CDR3 is TGTGCCAGCAGCCTTGGTCAGGGGATTGGGTATGGCTACACCTTC.

This clonotype was counted ten times or more. The rearrangement joins TRBV4-2 to TRBJ2-5; TRBD2 agrees at 10 bases. This CDR3 has 16 residues. Germline V gives CDR1 LGHNA, CDR2 YNFKEQ. J gave up 4 bases and V 1 base, and 6 bases lay outside the gene matches. CDR3 residues: CASSQAAGTSVETQYF. The CDR3 region has the DNA TGTGCCAGCAGCCAAGCGGCCGGGACTAGCGTAGAGACCCAGTACTTC.

This clonotype was counted ten times or more. This chain joins TRBV19 and TRBJ1-5; no reliable D call. CDR1 is LNHDA and CDR2 is SQIVND in the germline V gene (reference sequence). Trimming took 2 bases from V and 3 from J, leaving 5 bases between them. The CDR3 runs to 13 residues. CDR3 region: CASSIRVNQPQHF. The CDR3, as DNA: TGTGCCAGTAGTATAAGGGTCAATCAGCCCCAGCATTTT.

Details on this clonotype: A much larger clone sits a single nucleotide away, making a read error possible. This chain links TRBV12-3 or TRBV12-4 with TRBJ1-2, with TRBD1 matching 7 bases. This CDR3 has 14 amino acids. V was clipped by 7 bases and J by 4 bases; unmatched bases: 9. In nucleotides, the CDR3 is TGTGCCAGCATCCCCGAACAGGGGTTCTATGGCTACACCTTC. This translates into CASIPEQGFYGYTF.

This clonotype was observed a few times. The J gene is TRBJ2-5, the V gene TRBV20-1; 7 bases are a match to TRBD2. The CDR3 contains 14 residues. Germline values: CDR1 DFQATT, CDR2 SNEGSKA (reference sequence). Unmatched junction bases numbered 9, after V lost 6 bases and J lost 2 bases. CDR3 protein: CSAISGHQQETQYF. CDR3 nucleotides: TGCAGTGCGATTAGCGGGCACCAGCAAGAGACCCAGTACTTC.

This clonotype was seen only a few times. The chain has TRBV19 and TRBJ1-2; D is ambiguous. The CDR3 extends over 12 amino acids. Germline CDR1 LNHDA, CDR2 SQIVND (reference sequence). Trimming removed 7 bases from V and 8 bases from J, with 14 bases in between. CDR3 loop: CASTSTRGGYTF. CDR3 DNA sequence: TGTGCCAGTACCTCGACAAGAGGCGGCTACACCTTC.

The chain couples TRBV5-1 to TRBJ2-1; 12 bases match TRBD2. The CDR3 contains 16 residues. V was pared by 0 bases and J by 4 bases, with 2 bases of the junction left unmatched. The germline V gene encodes CDR1 SGHRS and CDR2 YFSETQ. CDR3 residues: CASSLASGGEYNEQFF. DNA for the CDR3: TGCGCCAGCAGCTTGGCTAGCGGGGGGGAGTACAATGAGCAGTTCTTC. Looking up the rest from reference TRBV5-1 and TRBJ2-1 gives the full variable domain: KAGVTQTPRYLIKTRGQQVTLSCSPISGHRSVSWYQQTPGQGLQFLFEYFSETQRNKGNFPGRFSGRQFSNSRSEMNVSTLELGDSALYLCASSLASGGEYNEQFFGPGTRLTVL.

The V call is TRBV20-1, the J call TRBJ2-1; TRBD2 agrees at 8 bases. Germline V CDR1 and CDR2: DFQATT, SNEGSKA (reference sequence). This CDR3 spans 18 amino acids. V dropped 1 base and J dropped 0; count of bases not matched to a gene: 11. The CDR3 region has the DNA TGCAGTGCTAGAGCCGGCGGGGGGAGCTGGGGCTCCTACAATGAGCAGTTCTTC. It yields the protein CSARAGGGSWGSYNEQFF.

The chain carries TRBV6-1 and TRBJ2-4, with TRBD1 matching 7 bases. The CDR3 is 16 amino acids. Germline CDR1 is MNHNS and CDR2 is SASEGT. With 6 bases clipped from V and 0 bases from J, the junction kept 8 bases outside the gene matches. CDR3 residues: CASRARDRIAKNIQYF. Here the CDR3 DNA reads TGTGCCAGCAGAGCCCGGGACAGAATAGCCAAAAACATTCAGTACTTC.

V and J are TRBV7-9 and TRBJ1-2; D unclear. Trimming shortened V by 2 bases and J by 8 bases, and 6 bases separated the two germline ends. The CDR3 has 11 residues. CDR1 and CDR2 (germline): SEHNR, FQNEAQ (reference sequence). The CDR3 sequence: CASSLTQGYTF. The CDR3 DNA is TGTGCCAGCAGCTTAACCCAAGGCTACACCTTC. Supplemented by reference TRBV7-9 and TRBJ1-2, the full variable domain reads DTGVSQNPRHKITKRGQNVTFRCDPISEHNRLYWYRQTLGQGPEFLTYFQNEAQLEKSRLLSDRFSAERPKGSFSTLEIQRTEQGDSAMYLCASSLTQGYTFGSGTRLTVV.

The J gene is TRBJ2-7, the V gene TRBV6-2 or TRBV6-3; perhaps TRBD1 as D (5 bases). Trimming pared 6 bases from V and 6 bases from J, leaving 15 bases between. There are 13 residues in the CDR3. The germline V gene has CDR1 MNHEY and CDR2 SVGEGT. CDR3 amino acids: CASSDVKRGEQYF. The CDR3 DNA sequence: TGTGCCAGCAGCGATGTAAAAAGGGGCGAGCAGTACTTC.

This rearrangement joins TRBV30 to TRBJ2-7, with D perhaps TRBD1 or TRBD2 (6 bases each). This CDR3 comprises 12 residues. The V end lost 6 bases, the J end lost 3 bases, and 12 bases lay between the germline ends. Per germline, CDR1 GTSNPN and CDR2 SVGIG (reference sequence). Here the CDR3 DNA reads TGTGCCTGTAGGGGGGATCTCTACGAGCAGTACTTC. This encodes CACRGDLYEQYF.

This clonotype showed up just a few times. This chain uses TRBV6-5 with TRBJ2-7, with D possibly being TRBD1 (5 bases). In germline, CDR1 is MNHEY, CDR2 SVGAGI. V lost 5 bases, J lost 0 bases, and 11 bases lay in between. CDR3 length: 14 amino acids. Here the CDR3 reads CASSNHRSSYEQYF. CDR3 coding DNA: TGTGCCAGCAGTAACCACAGGAGCTCCTACGAGCAGTACTTC.

This clonotype was observed a few times. The chain links TRBV24-1 to TRBJ1-6; D is unclear. Deletions cut 8 bases from V and 7 bases from J, with 11 bases between. Germline V CDR1 and CDR2: KGHDR, SFDVKD. There are 13 residues in the CDR3. The CDR3 here is CATKGRLNSPLHF. The CDR3 bases are TGTGCCACCAAAGGTAGACTGAATTCACCCCTCCACTTT.